The clone carrying this TCR beta chain was counted at least ten times. Its antigen is not known. The sample belongs to a study of early T cells in non-severe SARS-CoV-2 infection. Study-wide background: The authors sequenced bulk RNA from unsorted whole blood, leaving chains unpaired. Study-wide points: Missing private and CD4 specificities, VDJdb matching favored anti-spike CD8 responses.

Researchers attached unique molecular identifiers to individual cDNA molecules. TCRdb reprocessed the 5' RACE reads via MiXCR and lists one record per CDR3 protein. The sample carries 25,000 to 30,000 distinct CDR3 sequences, 8.5% to 10% recorded once. This CDR3 spans 15 amino acids. The germline V gene has CDR1 SGHNT and CDR2 YYREEE (reference sequence). V gave up 1 base and J gave up 1 base, with 12 bases separating them. This chain connects TRBV5-4 to TRBJ2-7; D tentatively fits TRBD1 or TRBD2 (5 bases each). The source material was whole blood. This clonotype was obtained from an adult who was a healthcare worker with PCR-confirmed SARS-CoV-2 infection or an uninfected control (not recorded which). In DNA form, the CDR3 reads TGTGCCAGCAGCTTGAAAGGGACCTTATCCTACGAGCAGTACTTC. This gives the protein CASSLKGTLSYEQYF.